Below, 6 T cell receptor beta chains from the same sample are listed, as sequenced in a study of technical replicates of blood from a few donors. The protocol was immunoSEQ multiplex PCR, while the TCRdb copy is restricted to in-frame clones and leaves out a portion. Seen here are roughly 76,000 clones, around 94% observed once, and the top ten hold around 0.42%. Sequencing input: T cells isolated from PBMCs. The receptors stem from a human donor in good health.

J is TRBJ1-2 and V is TRBV18; 7 bases are shared with TRBD1. This CDR3 contains 13 residues. V shed 2 bases, J shed 8 bases, and the junction held 5 bases outside the gene matches. CDR1 is KGHSH and CDR2 is LQKENI in the germline V gene. CDR3 amino acids: CASSPRGQRGYTF. The DNA for the CDR3 is TGTGCCAGCTCACCAAGGGGGCAGAGGGGCTACACCTTC. Using reference TRBV18 and TRBJ1-2 for the parts outside the CDR3, the full variable domain is NAGVMQNPRHLVRRRGQEARLRCSPMKGHSHVYWYRQLPEEGLKFMVYLQKENIIDESGMPKERFSAEFPKEGPSILRIQQVVRGDSAAYFCASSPRGQRGYTFGSGTRLTVV.

DNA of the CDR3: TGTGCCAGTAGTACAACAACCAGGGGCGAGCAGTACTTC. It translates to CASSTTTRGEQYF. The gene calls are TRBV19 and TRBJ2-7; possible D gene TRBD1, 6 bases. Trimming pared 4 bases from V and 6 bases from J, leaving 13 bases between. The CDR3 consists of 13 residues. Germline V lookup: CDR1 LNHDA, CDR2 SQIVND (reference sequence).

This clone was seen once. This chain connects TRBV2 to TRBJ2-7; 8 bases match TRBD2. Germline CDR1 and CDR2: SNHLY and FYNNEI. The CDR3 has 18 amino acids. The V segment lost 4 bases and the J segment 2 bases; nucleotides outside the gene matches: 16. CDR3: CASSGWTESSGLPYEQYF. The CDR3 bases are TGTGCCAGCAGTGGGTGGACAGAATCTAGCGGGCTCCCCTACGAGCAGTACTTC.

The chain couples TRBV30 to TRBJ1-2, with 9 bases that match TRBD1. CDR3 length equals 13 residues. Germline V gene sequence: CDR1 GTSNPN, CDR2 SVGIG (reference sequence). V trimming: 4 bases; J trimming: 8 bases; junction bases outside the gene matches: 8. CDR3 region: CAWKKRQGDGYTF. The CDR3 bases are TGTGCCTGGAAGAAAAGACAGGGGGACGGCTACACCTTC.

In this sample, this clone turned up once. The chain combines TRBV6-1 with TRBJ1-5, with a tentative D call TRBD1 (6 bases). This CDR3 region has 14 residues. Germline V CDR1 and CDR2: MNHNS, SASEGT. V lost 7 bases to trimming and J lost 2 bases, with 12 bases between them. DNA for the CDR3: TGTGCCAGCAAAAGGGGGTTCGGCAATCAGCCCCAGCATTTT. Amino acids: CASKRGFGNQPQHF.

This clone was counted a single time. The rearrangement joins TRBV9 to TRBJ2-3, with a tentative D call TRBD2 (7 bases). Germline V CDR1 and CDR2: SGDLS, YYNGEE. The CDR3 runs 15 residues. The V end lost 1 base, the J end lost 1 base, and 10 bases lay between the germline ends. CDR3 region: CASSVRGGGTDTQYF. The CDR3 region has the DNA TGTGCCAGCAGCGTAAGGGGGGGAGGCACAGATACGCAGTATTTT.